This TCR beta chain was sequenced for a study of T cell responses to AZD1222 COVID-19 vaccine. Repertoires were generated with immunoSEQ multiplex PCR, while TCRdb's copy carries only in-frame clones and drops some. The sample carries about 140,000 clones, less than 95% recorded once. V shed 4 bases and J shed 5 bases, with 6 bases lying between them. The CDR3 runs to 11 residues. Germline V gene lookup returns CDR1 MDHEN and CDR2 SYDVKM. Regarding the study as a whole: Distributed over spike, vaccine-associated CD4 TCRs predominated at 160-218 and 743-854. Repertoire collection took place solely once the T cell response had peaked. Spike-specific TCR breadth and depth grew following two AZD1222 doses. Reportedly, nearly half of unique spike TCRs recognized epitopes outside B.1.351/B.1.1.7 mutations.

Concerning this clone: Its matching antigen is unknown.

This TCR came from an adult who received the AZD1222 COVID-19 vaccine. The sequencing used peripheral blood, collected 28 days after the second AZD1222 dose. The V call is TRBV28, the J call TRBJ2-7; D is uncertain. The CDR3 DNA is TGTGCCAGCAGTTACTCTCACGAGCAGTACTTC. Residues: CASSYSHEQYF.